These 6 T cell receptor beta chains were sequenced from one sample in a study of identical twins. TCRdb reprocessed the 5' RACE reads with MiXCR, giving one entry per CDR3 protein. Of more than 600,000 distinct CDR3 sequences listed, 15% to 20% are singletons. The data were also submitted as part of a second study, on T cells expressing NK-cell markers.

Sequencing was performed on PBMCs. These receptors originate from a woman in her late teens or twenties in good health.

The J gene is TRBJ2-7, the V gene TRBV6-5, with D possibly matching TRBD1 (6 bases). Germline CDR1 and CDR2: MNHEY and SVGAGI. CDR3 length: 15 residues. The V end was cut by 7 bases, the J end by 2 bases, with 18 bases between. CDR3 DNA: TGTGCCAGCACTTCGGTCGGCAGGACAGCCTACGAGCAGTACTTC. It specifies CASTSVGRTAYEQYF.

In nucleotides, the CDR3 is TGTGCCAGCTCGCCCTTCTCGTCGGGCCTCACAGATACGCAGTATTTT. Residues: CASSPFSSGLTDTQYF. This chain joins TRBV7-3 and TRBJ2-3; D unresolved. V lost 8 bases and J 2 bases, leaving 20 bases between the germline ends. CDR3 size: 16 residues. Germline V gene sequence: CDR1 SGHTA, CDR2 FQGTGA.

This clonotype was seen a handful of times. This chain links TRBV7-9 with TRBJ2-1; D unresolved. Trimming removed 1 base from V and 9 bases from J, with 7 bases in between. The germline gives CDR1 SEHNR, CDR2 FQNEAQ (reference sequence). CDR3 length equals 12 residues. In nucleotides, the CDR3 is TGTGCCAGCAGCTTAGTCCGCCTTGAGCAGTTCTTC. Encoded protein: CASSLVRLEQFF.

The V gene is TRBV12-3 or TRBV12-4, the J gene TRBJ2-3; 12 bases agree with TRBD1. The CDR3 spans 15 residues. V lost 5 bases, J lost 8 bases, and 8 bases stayed unmatched. DNA for the CDR3: TGTGCCAGCAGTCCGGGACAGGGGGCGCACGGTACGCAGTATTTT. This translates into CASSPGQGAHGTQYF.

V is TRBV6-5 and J is TRBJ2-2; 15 nucleotides match TRBD2. Germline CDR1 and CDR2: MNHEY and SVGAGI. Trimming removed 2 bases from V and 6 bases from J; junction bases left unmatched: 7. CDR3 size: 18 residues. In nucleotides, the CDR3 is TGTGCCAGCAGTTACACCGGACTAGCGGGGGGGCGTGCCGGGGAGCTGTTTTTT. This gives the protein CASSYTGLAGGRAGELFF.

This chain links TRBV20-1 with TRBJ2-5; 8 positions match TRBD2. The CDR3 consists of 18 residues. The germline gives CDR1 DFQATT, CDR2 SNEGSKA (reference sequence). Trimming cost V 0 bases and J 0 bases; bases outside gene matches: 12. CDR3 sequence reads: CSAREKVAGPLYQETQYF. As DNA, the CDR3 is TGCAGTGCTAGAGAAAAGGTAGCGGGGCCTTTGTACCAAGAGACCCAGTACTTC.